Described below is a single T cell receptor beta chain sequence and its context. This clonotype has more than one count but fewer than ten. Its antigen target is currently unknown. No much larger clonotype is one base removed from it; base qualities were not supplied. The sample originates from a study of T cell repertoires in cytomegalovirus infection (dated by TCRdb to about 2019). In the study overall: Peptide stimulations targeted recently identified HLA-C-restricted CMV epitopes, whose presentation resists viral immunomodulation, together with well-studied HLA-B-restricted epitopes. Because public TCR beta signatures pointed to carriage of CMV infection together with the matching HLA type, the HLA type of each donor mattered for the analysis.

Deletion took 6 bases off V and 0 bases off J, with a span of 11 bases between the germline ends. CDR1 and CDR2 are drawn from the germline V gene: SGHTA, FQGNSA. Including the terminal cysteine and phenylalanine, the CDR3 comprises 14 residues. The only DNA kept is the CDR3, 42 bases in frame from the first base. The treatment or condition label on this specimen signifies: in vitro stimulation with specific CMV peptide epitopes to enrich CMV-specific T cells. General study outcomes and caveats: In both this cohort and an independent approximately 350-donor cohort, the cumulative frequency of public TCR beta family members distinguished carriers of CMV infection plus the relevant HLA type. The ex vivo response was dominated by HLA-C-restricted CMV-specific TCR beta clonotypes, and the single most frequent clonotype in two of eight donors was supplied by these HLA-C-restricted clonotypes.

Instrument on record: Illumina HiSeq 1500. TCRdb passed the public sequencing reads through fastp at Q25 and MiXCR, retaining productive beta sequences. Identical CDR3 protein sequences are pooled into one entry, listed with their most common genes and DNA. This sample holds 570,000 or so distinct CDR3 sequences; 40% were observed only once. The ten largest clonotypes hold roughly 50% of the sample. In this chain, TRBV7-2 is recombined with TRBJ1-1; the D gene is perhaps TRBD1, from 5 matching bases. The clonotype was recovered from a human donor in good health (CMV status not recorded). Some clones in this sample may be carry-over from other donors' samples. The specimen comprised cultured PBMCs, sampled from culture after CMV antigen stimulation. The sequence in DNA is TGTGCCAGCAGGGAGGGGCTTCTGAACACTGAAGCTTTCTTT. This translates into CASREGLLNTEAFF. The full variable domain, with segments outside the CDR3 supplied by the reference TRBV7-2 and TRBJ1-1 proteins, appears as GAGVSQSPSNKVTEKGKDVELRCDPISGHTALYWYRQSLGQGLEFLIYFQGNSAPDKSGLPSDRFSAERTGGSVSTLTIQRTQQEDSAVYLCASREGLLNTEAFFGQGTRLTVV.